Presented here are 10 T cell receptor beta chains from one specimen sequenced in a study of T cell changes during pregnancy in multiple sclerosis. TCRdb's copy holds only in-frame clones and misses some; the assay was immunoSEQ multiplex PCR. The sample records tens of thousands of clones, about 92% being singletons. The sequenced sample was CD8+ T cells from peripheral blood mononuclear cells, obtained in the second trimester of pregnancy. The receptors shown here come from a female donor with multiple sclerosis, enrolled in a pregnancy study.

The rearrangement joins TRBV11-1 to TRBJ2-7; 7 positions agree with TRBD1. The CDR3 has 13 residues. Germline CDR1 SGHAT, CDR2 FQDESV (reference sequence). With V trimmed by 5 bases and J by 4 bases, 5 bases remained unmatched. CDR3: CASSHGTEYEQYF. Here the CDR3 DNA reads TGTGCCAGCAGCCATGGGACAGAGTACGAGCAGTACTTC.

The chain recombines TRBV30 with TRBJ1-4; a weak D match, TRBD1 (6 bases). Trimming left V 2 bases short and J 6 bases short, with 13 bases between. CDR3 size: 14 residues. CDR1 GTSNPN and CDR2 SVGIG come from the germline V gene (reference sequence). This CDR3 reads CAWSNRVLDEKLFF. The CDR3 DNA follows: TGTGCCTGGAGTAACAGGGTGTTGGATGAAAAACTGTTTTTT.

The chain is built from TRBV25-1 and TRBJ1-5; 7 bases line up with TRBD1. The germline gives CDR1 MGHDK, CDR2 SYGVNS. The V segment lost 5 bases and the J segment 6 bases; nucleotides outside the gene matches: 4. This CDR3 has 13 residues. The CDR3 DNA reads as TGTGCCAGCAGTTCCCAGGGGGTTCAGCCCCAGCATTTT. Translation: CASSSQGVQPQHF.

CDR3 DNA sequence: TGTGCCAGCAGCGGCATAGGGGACTCCGGGGAGCTGTTTTTT. It translates to CASSGIGDSGELFF. The chain links TRBV9 to TRBJ2-2; possible D gene TRBD2, 6 bases. Trimming took 3 bases from V and 6 from J, leaving 12 bases between them. The CDR3 loop spans 14 amino acids. Germline CDR1 reads SGDLS; CDR2 reads YYNGEE.

The CDR3 DNA reads as TGTGCCAGCAGCTTAGGAGGGCGTCAAGAGACCCAGTACTTC. Its protein product is CASSLGGRQETQYF. The chain joins TRBV7-9 to TRBJ2-5; a possible D gene is TRBD2 (5 bases). V was trimmed by 1 base and J by 2 bases, leaving 8 bases between them. The CDR3 runs to 14 residues. Per germline, CDR1 SEHNR and CDR2 FQNEAQ (reference sequence).

The chain combines TRBV7-9 with TRBJ2-1; no clear D. CDR1 SEHNR and CDR2 FQNEAQ come from the germline V gene (reference sequence). The CDR3 runs to 14 residues. Trimming removed 5 bases from V and 3 bases from J, with 11 bases in between. The CDR3 DNA sequence: TGTGCCAGCAGCCCTCCGCGCGGCTACAATGAGCAGTTCTTC. Translation: CASSPPRGYNEQFF.

This clone has just one count. The J gene is TRBJ1-4, the V gene TRBV28; 8 nucleotides match TRBD1. The CDR3 covers 17 residues. The germline CDR1 and CDR2 sequences are MDHEN and SYDVKM. V lost 3 bases and J lost 8; bases outside the gene matches: 14. DNA for the CDR3: TGTGCCAGCAGTTTGGGGACAGGAGAAGGTCGGGGCGAAAAACTGTTTTTT. It is translated as CASSLGTGEGRGEKLFF.

This clone was observed once. The chain employs TRBV27 and TRBJ2-7, with D perhaps matching TRBD1 (6 bases). Germline V gene sequence: CDR1 MNHEY, CDR2 SMNVEV (reference sequence). V was trimmed by 3 bases and J by 4 bases, leaving 16 bases between them. The length of the CDR3 is 15 residues. The CDR3 region is CASSFTHRDKYEQYF. CDR3 sequence (DNA): TGTGCCAGCAGTTTCACCCACCGGGACAAATACGAGCAGTACTTC.

This sequence joins TRBV6-5 and TRBJ2-7; D might be TRBD1 (6 bases). Germline CDR1 and CDR2: MNHEY and SVGAGI. V lost 6 bases and J 4 bases, leaving 13 bases between the germline ends. The CDR3 has 13 residues. CDR3 coding DNA: TGTGCCAGCAGCCCCGGGACACATTACGAGCAGTACTTC. Amino acid sequence: CASSPGTHYEQYF.

The chain employs TRBV6-5 and TRBJ2-2, with TRBD1 matching over 12 bases. The CDR3 is 16 residues long. V trimming: 3 bases; J trimming: 7 bases; junction bases outside the gene matches: 6. CDR1 is MNHEY and CDR2 is SVGAGI in the germline V gene. CDR3 amino acids: CASSYSGQGAIGELFF. CDR3 coding DNA: TGTGCCAGCAGTTATTCGGGACAGGGGGCTATCGGGGAGCTGTTTTTT.